These T cell receptor beta chains were read from a single sample in a study of blood T cells in healthy people across ages. From the 5' RACE reads, TCRdb called clonotypes with MiXCR, one entry per CDR3 protein. Of more than 650,000 distinct CDR3 sequences in the sample, approximately 22% were seen once. Sequencing used blood. These receptors all come from a man between 70 and 80 years old in good health. Each CDR3 is given with its conserved first and last residue. A D gene is named only where the DNA matches it firmly. The size entry is marked missing in some rows and otherwise reads once, few, many or a size class.

v_call	d_call	j_call	clone_size	cdr3_nt	cdr3_aa
TRBV5-1	TRBD2	TRBJ2-2	-	TGCGCCAGCAGTTGGTCGGGGGGTGACCTTATAAACACCGGGGAGCTGTTTTTT	CASSWSGGDLINTGELFF
TRBV12-3/TRBV12-4	-	TRBJ1-5	few	TGTGCCAGCAGTTTGGGCCCAGGGCGGTATAGCAATCAGCCCCAGCATTTT	CASSLGPGRYSNQPQHF
TRBV12-3/TRBV12-4	-	TRBJ2-3	-	TGTGCCAGCAGTGGGGGGTTTAGCACAGATACGCAGTATTTT	CASSGGFSTDTQYF
TRBV29-1	-	TRBJ2-5	few	TGCAGCGTGACGGGAACAGGCCAAGAGACCCAGTACTTC	CSVTGTGQETQYF
TRBV12-3/TRBV12-4	-	TRBJ1-2	-	TGTGCCAGCAGTTTTGTGCCCACGCTGCGTGGCTACACCTTC	CASSFVPTLRGYTF
TRBV20-1	-	TRBJ1-5	-	TGCAGTGCCCCTCGGGGGGGAAGAGGACAGCCCCAGCATTTT	CSAPRGGRGQPQHF
TRBV7-3	-	TRBJ2-1	few	TGTGCCAGCAGCTTATCTGGGCAGTCCTACAATGAGCAGTTCTTC	CASSLSGQSYNEQFF
TRBV3-1	-	TRBJ1-2	few	TGTGCCAGCAGCCAAGTCCCAGAGGCCGGCTACACCTTC	CASSQVPEAGYTF
TRBV28	-	TRBJ1-1	few	TGTGCCAGCACAGGGAAGATGAACACTGAAGCTTTCTTT	CASTGKMNTEAFF
TRBV7-2	-	TRBJ1-6	few	TGTGCCAGCAGCACCGACTTAAATTCACCCCTCCACTTT	CASSTDLNSPLHF
TRBV20-1	-	TRBJ2-1	-	TGCAGTGCTAGAGCCTCAGAGTCCTCCTACAATGAGCAGTTCTTC	CSARASESSYNEQFF
TRBV7-2	-	TRBJ2-1	-	TGTGCCAGCAGTGAGGGCCAGGGGGACTACAATGAGCAGCTCTTC	CASSEGQGDYNEQLF
TRBV20-1	TRBD1	TRBJ1-2	-	TGCAGTGCCACACAGGGGAAACACTATGGCTACACCTTC	CSATQGKHYGYTF
TRBV29-1	TRBD1	TRBJ2-7	-	TGCAGCGTTGAAACGGGACAGACCTACGAGCAGTACTTC	CSVETGQTYEQYF
TRBV28	-	TRBJ2-1	-	TGTGCCAGCAGTCTAAGGGTCCTTGTGGCGCGTGAGCAGTTCTTC	CASSLRVLVAREQFF
TRBV18	-	TRBJ2-5	-	TGTGCCAGCCCACCAATTTCCCCTTCGGGGCTGAAAGAGACCCAGTACTTC	CASPPISPSGLKETQYF
TRBV5-1	-	TRBJ2-1	-	TGCGCCAGCAGCTTGTTGTGGGCGGCAAGCTCCTACAATGAGCGGTTCTTC	CASSLLWAASSYNERFF
TRBV6-1	TRBD1	TRBJ2-7	-	TGTGCCAGCACTGACAGGGGTTCCTACAATGAGCGGTTCTTC	CASTDRGSYNERFF